These 23 T cell receptor beta chains share one sample of origin, sequenced in a study of shared clonotypes between healthy human individuals. Profiling relied on immunoSEQ multiplex PCR, and the TCRdb table lists in-frame clones only, not all of them. The sample includes approximately 2.3 million clones, about 92% of them seen just once. The sample consisted of naive CD4+ T cells from PBMCs. The subset is: CD45RA+ positively selected. All receptors derive from a man aged 18 to 29 in good health. Some clones in this sample may be carry-over from other donors' samples.

The chain uses TRBV7-2 and TRBJ2-7; D is unresolved. The CDR3 runs to 14 residues. V lost 5 bases, J lost 6 bases, and 17 bases lay in between. Germline V gene data show CDR1 as SGHTA and CDR2 as FQGNSA. CDR3 in amino acids: CASSPKGAPGEQYF. The CDR3 DNA reads TGTGCCAGCAGCCCAAAGGGCGCTCCGGGCGAGCAGTACTTC.

CDR3 coding DNA: TGTGCCAGCAGTTTATCTCAGATTGAGGAAAAACTGTTTTTT. Its protein is CASSLSQIEEKLFF. This chain joins TRBV28 and TRBJ1-4, with D unresolved. V lost 1 base, J lost 8 bases, and 11 bases lay in between. Germline V gene data show CDR1 as MDHEN and CDR2 as SYDVKM. The CDR3 runs to 14 residues.

Concerning this clone itself: Other DNA sequences within the sample encode an identical CDR3. The chain couples TRBV28 to TRBJ1-1; 7 bases map to TRBD1. Per the germline V gene, CDR1 is MDHEN and CDR2 is SYDVKM. Unmatched junction bases numbered 6, after V lost 5 bases and J lost 0 bases. The CDR3 is made up of 15 amino acids. The CDR3 DNA reads TGTGCCAGCAGTCTCCTGGGACAGCTGAACACTGAAGCTTTCTTT. Translated, it gives CASSLLGQLNTEAFF. The whole variable domain, remainder taken from reference TRBV28 and TRBJ1-1, is DVKVTQSSRYLVKRTGEKVFLECVQDMDHENMFWYRQDPGLGLRLIYFSYDVKMKEKGDIPEGYSVSREKKERFSLILESASTNQTSMYLCASSLLGQLNTEAFFGQGTRLTVV.

This chain connects TRBV4-2 to TRBJ1-2; no clear D gene. This CDR3 has 15 amino acids. From germline, CDR1 is LGHNA and CDR2 YNFKEQ. Trimming cost V 1 base and J 4 bases, with 13 bases left between them. The CDR3 loop reads CASSQGPRQAYGYTF. DNA of the CDR3: TGTGCCAGCAGCCAAGGCCCACGTCAGGCCTATGGCTACACCTTC.

The chain couples TRBV28 to TRBJ1-2; tentatively, D is TRBD1 (6 bases). CDR1 and CDR2 (germline): MDHEN, SYDVKM. There are 16 residues in the CDR3. Between the trimmed V and J ends, which lost 6 bases and 0 bases, there was a span of 17 bases. CDR3 sequence reads: CASREPGGLANYGYTF. The CDR3 bases are TGTGCCAGCAGGGAACCGGGGGGCCTGGCTAACTATGGCTACACCTTC.

Note on this clone: Other DNA variants within this sample encode the same CDR3. The rearrangement joins TRBV4-2 to TRBJ1-1; D gene ambiguous. There are 15 residues in the CDR3. Trimming shortened V by 0 bases and J by 0 bases, and 8 bases separated the two germline ends. CDR1 is LGHNA, CDR2 YNFKEQ, per germline. The CDR3 protein is CASSQEGSLNTEAFF. DNA for the CDR3: TGTGCCAGCAGCCAAGAGGGGAGCTTGAACACTGAAGCTTTCTTT.

The chain combines TRBV6-6 with TRBJ2-5; D may match TRBD1 or TRBD2 (6 bases each). Germline CDR1 and CDR2: MNHNY and SVGAGI (reference sequence). Trimming removed 6 bases from V and 5 bases from J, with 13 bases in between. CDR3 length: 13 residues. CDR3 amino acids: CASSWGARETQYF. DNA of the CDR3: TGTGCCAGCAGCTGGGGGGCGAGGGAGACCCAGTACTTC.

Here the CDR3 reads CASRRTGANYGYTF. Written as DNA, the CDR3 is TGTGCCAGCAGGCGGACAGGAGCTAACTATGGCTACACCTTC. The rearrangement links TRBV16 to TRBJ1-2; 7 bases fit TRBD1. V lost 6 bases to trimming and J lost 0 bases; unmatched junction nucleotides: 4. Germline V gene lookup returns CDR1 KGHSY and CDR2 FQNENV. The CDR3 has 14 amino acids.

The chain couples TRBV11-1 to TRBJ2-7, with TRBD2 identical over 12 bases. The CDR3 sequence is 15 residues long. Germline values: CDR1 SGHAT, CDR2 FQDESV (reference sequence). V trimming: 3 bases; J trimming: 5 bases; junction bases outside the gene matches: 5. CDR3 residues: CASSFPTSGSHEQYF. CDR3 in DNA: TGTGCCAGCAGCTTCCCGACTAGCGGGAGCCACGAGCAGTACTTC.

About this clone itself: Other nucleotide sequences in the sample specify the same CDR3. The rearrangement uses TRBV30 and TRBJ2-7; 10 nucleotides agree with TRBD1. V was clipped by 2 bases and J by 2 bases; unmatched bases: 3. Per germline, CDR1 GTSNPN and CDR2 SVGIG (reference sequence). CDR3 length: 14 amino acids. The DNA for the CDR3 is TGTGCCTGGAGTAGGGGACAGGGGCCCTACGAGCAGTACTTC. Its protein is CAWSRGQGPYEQYF.

J is TRBJ2-2 and V is TRBV19; D unclear. V was shortened by 3 bases and J by 8 bases, with 10 bases between the two germline ends. Germline loops: CDR1 LNHDA, CDR2 SQIVND (reference sequence). The CDR3 has 13 residues. The CDR3 here is CASSIWSSGELFF. The CDR3, as DNA: TGTGCCAGTAGTATTTGGAGTTCGGGGGAGCTGTTTTTT.

This chain connects TRBV28 to TRBJ1-5, with D unresolved. The CDR3 has 14 residues. The germline gives CDR1 MDHEN, CDR2 SYDVKM. The V and J ends lost 1 base and 5 bases respectively, with 9 bases between them. As DNA, the CDR3 is TGTGCCAGCAGTTTATCCCGAGGGCATCAGCCCCAGCATTTT. It codes for CASSLSRGHQPQHF.

This clone was observed once. The rearrangement uses TRBV28 and TRBJ1-1; D is undetermined. There are 14 residues in the CDR3. CDR1 is MDHEN and CDR2 is SYDVKM in the germline V gene. The V end was cut by 6 bases, the J end by 4 bases, with 15 bases between. In DNA form, the CDR3 reads TGTGCCAGCAGCAGGCGGGCGTGGAGCACTGAAGCTTTCTTT. It encodes CASSRRAWSTEAFF.

This rearrangement joins TRBV7-8 to TRBJ2-7; D remains unclear. This CDR3 spans 12 amino acids. Per the germline V gene, CDR1 is SGHVS and CDR2 is FQNEAQ. Trimming left V 1 base short and J 6 bases short, with 7 bases between. Here the CDR3 reads CASSLGSLEQYF. The CDR3 bases are TGTGCCAGCAGCTTAGGGTCCCTCGAGCAGTACTTC.

The chain is built from TRBV11-3 and TRBJ2-1; weak D call: TRBD2 (5 bases). This CDR3 region has 17 residues. Trimming removed 5 bases at V and 0 bases at J, with 17 bases between. CDR1 is SGHNT and CDR2 is YENEEA in the germline V gene. CDR3 bases: TGTGCCAGCAGCCCTTCGATCAGCGGTCGCTCCTACAATGAGCAGTTCTTC. This encodes CASSPSISGRSYNEQFF. The whole variable domain, remainder taken from reference TRBV11-3 and TRBJ2-1, is EAGVVQSPRYKIIEKKQPVAFWCNPISGHNTLYWYLQNLGQGPELLIRYENEEAVDDSQLPKDRFSAERLKGVDSTLKIQPAELGDSAVYLCASSPSISGRSYNEQFFGPGTRLTVL.

As regards this clone: Other DNA sequences in the sample encode the same CDR3. The chain combines TRBV5-1 with TRBJ2-7; D is perhaps TRBD2 (6 bases). CDR3 size: 15 residues. Germline values: CDR1 SGHRS, CDR2 YFSETQ. V shed 6 bases and J shed 0 bases, with 16 bases lying between them. CDR3 amino acids: CASTLGGSSSYEQYF. In DNA, the CDR3 is TGCGCCAGCACGCTCGGGGGTTCGTCCTCCTACGAGCAGTACTTC.

This chain uses TRBV18 with TRBJ2-1; D gene unclear. The CDR3 sequence is 12 residues long. The V and J ends lost 3 bases and 15 bases respectively, with 15 bases between them. From germline, CDR1 is KGHSH and CDR2 LQKENI. CDR3 nucleotide sequence: TGTGCCAGCTCACCTTCCGGGCCGGGCACGTTCTTC. This codes for CASSPSGPGTFF.

The V call is TRBV11-2, the J call TRBJ2-1, with 12 bases that match TRBD2. Unmatched junction bases numbered 14, after V lost 5 bases and J lost 9 bases. The CDR3 is 17 residues long. Germline lookup yields CDR1 SGHAT and CDR2 FQNNGV. The CDR3 is CASSLGSLAGGLREQFF. DNA of the CDR3: TGTGCCAGCAGCCTAGGGAGTCTAGCGGGAGGGCTCCGTGAGCAGTTCTTC. The full variable domain, completed using reference TRBV11-2 and TRBJ2-1, is EAGVAQSPRYKIIEKRQSVAFWCNPISGHATLYWYQQILGQGPKLLIQFQNNGVVDDSQLPKDRFSAERLKGVDSTLKIQPAKLEDSAVYLCASSLGSLAGGLREQFFGPGTRLTVL.

This chain links TRBV5-1 with TRBJ2-5; the D is unclear. Deletions cut 4 bases from V and 4 bases from J, with 14 bases between. The CDR3 has 14 residues. The germline V gene has CDR1 SGHRS and CDR2 YFSETQ. The CDR3 protein is CASSPRSSGETQYF. CDR3 nucleotides: TGCGCCAGCAGCCCTCGATCCTCGGGAGAGACCCAGTACTTC.

The chain has TRBV19 and TRBJ1-2; D gene uncertain. Germline CDR1 is LNHDA and CDR2 is SQIVND (reference sequence). The CDR3 extends over 15 amino acids. The V gene lost 3 bases and the J gene lost 3 bases, with 14 bases spanning the gap. This CDR3 is CASSMVWDGDYGYTF. Written as DNA, the CDR3 is TGTGCCAGTAGTATGGTCTGGGATGGTGACTATGGCTACACCTTC.

On this clone: Within the sample, other DNA sequences also encode this same CDR3. This rearrangement joins TRBV5-1 to TRBJ1-2; 7 bases map to TRBD1. V lost 3 bases to trimming and J lost 3 bases; unmatched junction nucleotides: 2. The CDR3 loop spans 13 amino acids. CDR1 and CDR2 from the germline V gene are SGHRS and YFSETQ. The CDR3 reads CASSSDRYYGYTF. CDR3 DNA: TGCGCCAGCAGCTCGGACAGGTACTATGGCTACACCTTC.

This sequence joins TRBV10-3 and TRBJ2-2; 16 positions match TRBD2. The germline gives CDR1 ENHRY, CDR2 SYGVKD. Trimming removed 4 bases from V and 4 bases from J; junction bases left unmatched: 6. The CDR3 consists of 18 residues. The CDR3 region is CAISGGLAGGPSTGELFF. CDR3 DNA sequence: TGTGCCATCAGTGGGGGACTAGCGGGAGGGCCTAGCACCGGGGAGCTGTTTTTT.

Written as DNA, the CDR3 is TGTGCCAGCAGTGAATTAGGGAGGGGGGAGCCCCAGCATTTT. Protein: CASSELGRGEPQHF. J is TRBJ1-5 and V is TRBV2, with TRBD1 as a possible D gene (6 bases). Trimming removed 2 bases from V and 8 bases from J, with 13 bases in between. Looked up from germline, CDR1 is SNHLY and CDR2 is FYNNEI. The CDR3 spans 14 residues.